The rows below give T cell receptor beta chains drawn from one sample of a study of T cells in Graves' hyperthyroidism and ophthalmopathy. Via MiXCR, TCRdb re-called the multiplex PCR reads, giving one row per CDR3 protein. The data show approximately 510,000 distinct CDR3 sequences, about 46% seen once. Sequencing was performed on peripheral blood or thyroid tissue (not recorded which). These TCRs come from an adult woman with Graves' disease, either hyperthyroidism or ophthalmopathy (not recorded which). Each CDR3 is given with its conserved first and last residue. A D gene is named only where the DNA matches it firmly. Clone size appears in some rows only: once, few, many, or a class for an expanded clone.

v_gene	j_gene	d_gene	abundance	CDR3nt	CDR3aa
TRBV15	TRBJ2-7	-	few	TGTGCCACCAGCAGAGCGGGGGACAGCCTCTCCTACGAGCAGTACTTC	CATSRAGDSLSYEQYF
TRBV2	TRBJ2-1	-	-	TGTGCCAGCAGTGAAGCGCACTGGGCCAATGAGCAGTTCTTC	CASSEAHWANEQFF
TRBV2	TRBJ2-7	-	many	TGTGCCAGCAGTCCCGGAAGACACCCAACGTCCGAGCAGTACTTC	CASSPGRHPTSEQYF
TRBV7-6	TRBJ2-7	-	-	TGTGCCAGCAGCCAAGCCGGGAGCGAAAGCTCCTACGAGCAGTACTTC	CASSQAGSESSYEQYF
TRBV20-1	TRBJ2-5	TRBD2	-	TGCAGTGCCCTTGATCGGACACTAGCGGGAGAGACCCAGTACTTC	CSALDRTLAGETQYF
TRBV20-1	TRBJ1-2	TRBD1	-	TGCAGTGCAGGTCCCACAGGGGACGATGGCTACACCTTC	CSAGPTGDDGYTF
TRBV2	TRBJ2-7	TRBD2	many	TGTGCCAGCAGTAAAGGACTAGAAGGGTACGAGCAGTACTTC	CASSKGLEGYEQYF
TRBV7-3	TRBJ2-5	TRBD1	-	TGTGCCAGCAGCCAAGGGACAGGGGAGACCCAGTACTTC	CASSQGTGETQYF
TRBV16	TRBJ2-7	-	few	TGTGCCAGCAGCCAATTTGCTGGCTCCTACGAGCAGTACTTC	CASSQFAGSYEQYF
TRBV19	TRBJ2-7	-	-	TGTGCCAGTAGTGTCGCGGGACGGGCCTACGAGCAGTACTTC	CASSVAGRAYEQYF
TRBV7-2	TRBJ1-4	-	-	TGTGCCAGCAGCTCACCGAGGGGGTCCCGCGGTGAAAAACTGTTTTTT	CASSSPRGSRGEKLFF
TRBV15	TRBJ1-2	-	many	TGTGCCACCAGCAGAGATGGGACTGGCTACACCTTC	CATSRDGTGYTF
TRBV12-3/TRBV12-4	TRBJ2-3	-	-	TGTGCCAGCAGTTTATCCCTTGGGAATACGCAGTATTTT	CASSLSLGNTQYF
TRBV15	TRBJ1-2	-	few	TGTGCCACCAGCAGAGATTTGGGGGCTGACGGCTACACCTTC	CATSRDLGADGYTF
TRBV13	TRBJ1-5	TRBD1	many	TGTGCCAGCAGCTTGGAATATTACAGGGGGCAGCCCCAGCATTTT	CASSLEYYRGQPQHF
TRBV6-5	TRBJ2-2	-	few	TGTGCCAGCAGTTACGGGGAGACGAACACCGGGGAGCTGTTTTTT	CASSYGETNTGELFF
TRBV7-9	TRBJ2-7	TRBD1	many	TGTGCCAGCAGCTCCGTGGACAGGAACTACGAGCAGTACTTC	CASSSVDRNYEQYF